One T cell receptor beta chain is described in this entry. It has no known antigen specificity. No base-level quality is on record; no much larger clone is a single base apart. The library came from PCR. The sequencer was an Illumina HiSeq 2500. To normalize quantification of the TCRbeta repertoire, the TCR libraries were built with molecular barcoding that relied on unique molecular identifiers. The public reads were reprocessed in TCRdb via fastp at Q25 and MiXCR, keeping in-frame beta chains. Duplicate CDR3 protein sequences are folded into a single record with the most common DNA and genes. The sample table lists fewer than 450,000 distinct CDR3 sequences, around 15% of them with a count of one. The top ten hold around 41% of the sample. These data originate in a study of T-cell reconstitution after alpha-beta-depleted transplantation in children (TCRdb year 2016). Notes on the research overall: Using TCR repertoire profiling, the study quantitatively followed how T-cell immune reconstitution unfolded in children after TCRalphabeta/CD19-depleted allogeneic hematopoietic cell transplantation.

Trimmed from V: 7 bases; trimmed from J: 0 bases; junction bases lacking a gene match: 19. The cysteine opens and the phenylalanine closes a CDR3 of 20 amino acids. Only CDR3 DNA is held: 60 bases, read in frame from base 1. The paper's findings and limits, for the study overall: The apparently early recovery of alphabetaT-cell counts about two months after transplant reportedly depended on only several hundred rapidly expanded clones that came from non-depleted graft cells. In some patients, the high TCRbeta diversity seen at day 60 was put down to recipient T cells and intrathymic progenitors that had survived conditioning. Over the following months the frequencies of hyperexpanded clones went down, and after one year T-cell counts and TCRbeta diversity were mostly credited to newly produced T cells.

What the treatment or condition label conveys for this sample: allogeneic hematopoietic cell transplantation with graft depleted of TCRalphabeta T cells and CD19 B cells. TCRalphabeta/CD19-depleted allogeneic hematopoietic cell grafts were given to the transplant recipients, all of whom were children. This TCR came from a male patient aged 2 to 10 who had a stem cell transplant for acute lymphoblastic leukemia, so the T cells may come from the graft donor. The rearrangement joined TRBV12-3 or TRBV12-4 to TRBJ1-4, with TRBD1 identical over 8 junction bases. Sample: PBMCs, mostly from graft donor cells, taken 360 days after TCRalphabeta/CD19-depleted stem cell transplant. CDR3 protein: CASTLDREGFPSATNEKLFF. The DNA sequence is TGTGCCAGCACCTTGGACAGGGAAGGTTTCCCATCGGCAACTAATGAAAAACTGTTTTTT.